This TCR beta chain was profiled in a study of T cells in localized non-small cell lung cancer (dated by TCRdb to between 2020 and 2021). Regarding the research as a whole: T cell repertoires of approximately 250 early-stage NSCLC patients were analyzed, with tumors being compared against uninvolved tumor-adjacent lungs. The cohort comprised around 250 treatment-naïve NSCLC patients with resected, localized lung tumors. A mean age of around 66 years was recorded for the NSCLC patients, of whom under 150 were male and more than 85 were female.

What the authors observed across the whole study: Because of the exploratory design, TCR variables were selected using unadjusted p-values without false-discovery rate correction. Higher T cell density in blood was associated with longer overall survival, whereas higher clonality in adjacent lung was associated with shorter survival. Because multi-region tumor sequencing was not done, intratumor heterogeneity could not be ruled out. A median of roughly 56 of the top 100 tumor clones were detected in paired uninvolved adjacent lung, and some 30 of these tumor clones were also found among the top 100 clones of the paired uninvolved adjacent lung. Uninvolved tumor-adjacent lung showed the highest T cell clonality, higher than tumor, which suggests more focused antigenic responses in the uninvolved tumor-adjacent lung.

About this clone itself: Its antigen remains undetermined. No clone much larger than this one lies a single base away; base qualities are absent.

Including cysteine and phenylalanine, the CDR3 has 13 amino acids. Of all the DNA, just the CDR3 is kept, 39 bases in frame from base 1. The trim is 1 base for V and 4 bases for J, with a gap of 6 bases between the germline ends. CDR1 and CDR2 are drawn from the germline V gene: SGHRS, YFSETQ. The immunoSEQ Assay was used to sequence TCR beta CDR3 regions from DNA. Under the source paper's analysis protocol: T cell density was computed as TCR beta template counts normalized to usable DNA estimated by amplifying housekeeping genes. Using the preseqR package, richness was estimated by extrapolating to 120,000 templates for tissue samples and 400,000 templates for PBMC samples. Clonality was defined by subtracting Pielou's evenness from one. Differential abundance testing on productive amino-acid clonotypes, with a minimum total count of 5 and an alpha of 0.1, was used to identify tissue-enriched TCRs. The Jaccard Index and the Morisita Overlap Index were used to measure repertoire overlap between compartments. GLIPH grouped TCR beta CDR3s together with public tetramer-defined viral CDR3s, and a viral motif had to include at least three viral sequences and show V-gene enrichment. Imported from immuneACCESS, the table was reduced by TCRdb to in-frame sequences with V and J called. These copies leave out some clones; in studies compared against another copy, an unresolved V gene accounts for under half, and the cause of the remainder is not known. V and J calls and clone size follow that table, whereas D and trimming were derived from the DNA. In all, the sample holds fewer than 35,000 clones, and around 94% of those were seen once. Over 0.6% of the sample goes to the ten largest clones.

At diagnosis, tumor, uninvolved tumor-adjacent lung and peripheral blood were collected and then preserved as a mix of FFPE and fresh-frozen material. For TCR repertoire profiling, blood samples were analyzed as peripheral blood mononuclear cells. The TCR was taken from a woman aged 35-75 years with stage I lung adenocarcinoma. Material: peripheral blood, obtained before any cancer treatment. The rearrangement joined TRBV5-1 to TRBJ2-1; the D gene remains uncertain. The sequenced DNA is TGCGCCAGCAGCTTGAGACAATACAATGAGCAGTTCTTC. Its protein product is CASSLRQYNEQFF.